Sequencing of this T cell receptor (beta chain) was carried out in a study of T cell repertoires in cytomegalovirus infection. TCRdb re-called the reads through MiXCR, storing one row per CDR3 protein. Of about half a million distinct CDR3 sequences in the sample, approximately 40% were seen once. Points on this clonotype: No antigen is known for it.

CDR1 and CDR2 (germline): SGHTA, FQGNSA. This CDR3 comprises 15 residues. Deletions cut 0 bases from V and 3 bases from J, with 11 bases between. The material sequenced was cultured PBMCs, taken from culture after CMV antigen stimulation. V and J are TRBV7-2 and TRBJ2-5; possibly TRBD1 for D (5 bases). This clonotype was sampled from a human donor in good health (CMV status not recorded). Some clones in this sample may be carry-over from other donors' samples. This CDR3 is CASSLAGIGEETQYF. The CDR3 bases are TGTGCCAGCAGCTTAGCGGGCATAGGGGAAGAGACCCAGTACTTC.